A single sample gave rise to the 8 T cell receptor beta chains below, sequenced in a study of blood T cell repertoires in COVID-19. Some clones are missing from TCRdb's copy, which holds only in-frame ones; the method was immunoSEQ multiplex PCR. The sample lists some 100,000 clones; 81% were seen once. The sample taken for sequencing was peripheral blood. The receptor set was obtained from a human donor in a cohort sampled during active COVID-19.

V usage is TRBV6-5 and J usage is TRBJ1-1; possible D gene TRBD1, 6 bases. The CDR3 covers 14 residues. Germline V gene sequence: CDR1 MNHEY, CDR2 SVGAGI. The V and J ends lost 7 bases and 7 bases respectively, with 19 bases between them. CDR3 bases: TGTGCCAGCACCGAAGGGAGGGTGACAGGTGAAGCTTTCTTT. Its protein is CASTEGRVTGEAFF.

The genes are TRBV3-1 (or the pseudogene TRBV3-2) and TRBJ2-5; no clear D. Per germline, CDR1 LGHDT and CDR2 YNNKEL (reference sequence). Trimming cost V 0 bases and J 10 bases, with 6 bases left between them. This CDR3 is built from 11 residues. CDR3 region: CASSQELHQYF. As DNA, the CDR3 is TGTGCCAGCAGCCAAGAACTACACCAGTACTTC.

This chain connects TRBV7-9 to TRBJ2-3; 9 nucleotides agree with TRBD1. Germline V gives CDR1 SEHNR, CDR2 FQNEAQ (reference sequence). V lost 3 bases to trimming and J lost 3 bases; unmatched junction nucleotides: 4. There are 15 residues in the CDR3. The CDR3 region is CASSLNRGQTDTQYF. In nucleotides, the CDR3 is TGTGCCAGCAGCTTGAACAGGGGGCAAACAGATACGCAGTATTTT. The full variable domain, its missing parts supplied by reference TRBV7-9 and TRBJ2-3, is DTGVSQNPRHKITKRGQNVTFRCDPISEHNRLYWYRQTLGQGPEFLTYFQNEAQLEKSRLLSDRFSAERPKGSFSTLEIQRTEQGDSAMYLCASSLNRGQTDTQYFGPGTRLTVL.

The chain has TRBV4-3 and TRBJ1-2; tentative D call: TRBD1 (6 bases). The V gene's germline CDR1 is LGHNA and CDR2 YSLEER. Between the trimmed V and J ends, which lost 1 base and 2 bases, there was a span of 11 bases. There are 15 residues in the CDR3. CDR3 in DNA: TGCGCCAGCAGCCAAGCCCCAGGGACAAACTATGGCTACACCTTC. It is translated as CASSQAPGTNYGYTF.

V is TRBV4-3 and J is TRBJ2-7; TRBD1 aligns across 7 bases. J was trimmed by 2 bases and V by 0 bases; bases with no gene match: 13. Germline V CDR1 and CDR2: LGHNA, YSLEER. The CDR3 sequence is 18 residues long. This chain's CDR3 is CASSQDIPGTVLTYEQYF. CDR3 DNA sequence: TGCGCCAGCAGCCAAGATATACCCGGGACAGTACTTACCTACGAGCAGTACTTC.

V is TRBV6-4 and J is TRBJ1-5, with 7 bases lining up with TRBD1. The germline gives CDR1 MRHNA, CDR2 SNTAGT. The CDR3 length is 16 residues. The V and J ends lost 2 bases and 1 base, in that order; junction bases with no gene match: 5. CDR3 DNA sequence: TGTGCCAGCAGTGACAGAGGGGGCTCGAGCAATCAGCCCCAGCATTTT. Its translation: CASSDRGGSSNQPQHF.

CDR3 sequence: CASSPVPGQVEAFF. The CDR3 DNA sequence: TGTGCCAGCTCACCCGTCCCGGGACAGGTTGAAGCTTTCTTT. This chain uses TRBV18 with TRBJ1-1; 8 bases align to TRBD1. The CDR3 extends over 14 amino acids. With 3 bases clipped from V and 7 bases from J, the junction kept 7 bases outside the gene matches. In germline, CDR1 is KGHSH, CDR2 LQKENI. Full variable domain (missing parts from reference TRBV18 and TRBJ1-1): NAGVMQNPRHLVRRRGQEARLRCSPMKGHSHVYWYRQLPEEGLKFMVYLQKENIIDESGMPKERFSAEFPKEGPSILRIQQVVRGDSAAYFCASSPVPGQVEAFFGQGTRLTVV.

This chain connects TRBV5-4 to TRBJ2-3; D perhaps matches TRBD1 (5 bases). The CDR3 totals 15 residues. Germline V gives CDR1 SGHNT, CDR2 YYREEE (reference sequence). V lost 0 bases and J 1 base, leaving 9 bases between the germline ends. The DNA of the CDR3 is TGTGCCAGCAGCTTGGCGGGCAGGGGCACAGATACGCAGTATTTT. This encodes CASSLAGRGTDTQYF.